This T cell receptor (beta chain) emerged from a study of T-cell memory formation after mild COVID-19. About the research overall: The TCR clusters were mostly specific to one donor.

Findings and caveats of the study: Clones that contracted from day 15 to 85 were balanced CD4/CD8, while later expanders leaned CD4+.

Regarding this clonotype: Its antigen is not identified.

Trimming stripped 4 bases from V and 3 bases from J, with 8 bases between. Germline CDR1 is SEHNR and CDR2 is FQNEAQ (reference sequence). The CDR3 has 13 amino acids. With constant-segment primers, 5'RACE yielded cDNA libraries of TCR alpha and TCR beta that carried sample barcodes and UMIs. In TCRdb, the 5' RACE reads were re-called with MiXCR into one record per CDR3 protein. The repertoire includes about 400,000 distinct CDR3 sequences, 23% of them detected once, and about an eighth sits in the top ten. The material sequenced was PBMCs or a T cell subset sorted from them (not recorded which). The rearrangement links TRBV7-9 to TRBJ2-3; D gene uncertain. This TCR derives from an adult woman who had mild COVID-19 (a few samples of this study predate the infection). Cell type and time point are not known. The CDR3 loop reads CASSSGWTDTQYF. In DNA form, the CDR3 reads TGTGCCAGCAGCTCAGGATGGACAGATACGCAGTATTTT.